Following are 8 T cell receptor beta chains from one sample sequenced in a study of early T cells in non-severe SARS-CoV-2 infection. TCRdb ran MiXCR on the 5' RACE reads and lists one entry per CDR3 protein. The sample consists of approximately 70,000 distinct CDR3 sequences, under 15% of them appearing once. The material sequenced was whole blood, taken at baseline. The receptors derive from an adult who was a healthcare worker with PCR-confirmed SARS-CoV-2 infection or an uninfected control (not recorded which).

A single count supports this clonotype. This sequence joins TRBV6-5 and TRBJ2-1; 7 positions agree with TRBD1. V was clipped by 5 bases and J by 4 bases; unmatched bases: 5. Germline assignment: CDR1 MNHEY and CDR2 SVGAGI. The CDR3 extends over 14 amino acids. CDR3: CASSLGGLYNEQFF. CDR3 sequence (DNA): TGTGCCAGCAGTCTAGGGGGCCTGTACAATGAGCAGTTCTTC.

This clonotype was recorded many times. The J gene is TRBJ1-5, the V gene TRBV2; tentative D call: TRBD1 (6 bases). This CDR3 has 15 amino acids. CDR1 is SNHLY, CDR2 FYNNEI, per germline. V shed 7 bases and J shed 6 bases, with 19 bases lying between them. For the CDR3, the DNA is TGTGCCAGCACCCCTTTGACAGGCGGGGGTCAGCCCCAGCATTTT. Protein product: CASTPLTGGGQPQHF.

V usage is TRBV3-1 and J usage is TRBJ2-7; D possibly corresponds to TRBD1 (6 bases). The CDR3 sequence is 13 residues long. The V gene's germline CDR1 is LGHDT and CDR2 YNNKEL (reference sequence). Trimming removed 10 bases at V and 3 bases at J, with 16 bases between. The CDR3 DNA is TGTGCCACACAGGGTCCTCCTAGCTACGAGCAGTACTTC. Translating it yields CATQGPPSYEQYF.

This clonotype was recorded at least ten times. The chain couples TRBV18 to TRBJ2-2, with D possibly matching TRBD1 (6 bases). The V end was cut by 3 bases, the J end by 3 bases, with 20 bases between. This CDR3 spans 18 amino acids. Germline lookup yields CDR1 KGHSH and CDR2 LQKENI. The CDR3 is CASSPLAARGKDTGELFF. CDR3 DNA: TGTGCCAGCTCACCCCTGGCCGCGAGGGGGAAGGACACCGGGGAGCTGTTTTTT.

This chain links TRBV3-1 with TRBJ1-2; 8 bases line up with TRBD1. From germline, CDR1 is LGHDT and CDR2 YNNKEL (reference sequence). J was trimmed by 8 bases and V by 3 bases; bases with no gene match: 5. The CDR3 is 13 amino acids. Written as DNA, the CDR3 is TGTGCCAGCAGCCACGGACAGGGCCGAGGCTACACCTTC. This gives the protein CASSHGQGRGYTF. The full variable domain, with the rest looked up from reference TRBV3-1 and TRBJ1-2, is DTAVSQTPKYLVTQMGNDKSIKCEQNLGHDTMYWYKQDSKKFLKIMFSYNNKELIINETVPNRFSPKSPDKAHLNLHINSLELGDSAVYFCASSHGQGRGYTFGSGTRLTVV.

This clonotype was seen repeatedly, ten times or more. This sequence joins TRBV6-6 and TRBJ1-2; D is perhaps TRBD1 (6 bases). The CDR3 runs to 15 residues. Germline CDR1 MNHNY, CDR2 SVGAGI (reference sequence). V was cut by 4 bases and J by 0 bases, with 12 bases left in between. CDR3 region: CASSSGTSSNYGYTF. The CDR3 nucleotides read TGTGCCAGCAGTTCCGGGACATCCTCTAACTATGGCTACACCTTC.

The chain couples TRBV7-8 to TRBJ2-2, with TRBD2 matching over 11 bases. From germline, CDR1 is SGHVS and CDR2 FQNEAQ. This CDR3 is built from 16 residues. V gave up 3 bases and J gave up 6 bases; unmatched junction bases: 6. In DNA, the CDR3 is TGTGCCAGCAGCTTGCAGACTAGCGGGGCCCCCGGGGAGCTGTTTTTT. Translating gives CASSLQTSGAPGELFF.

This sequence joins TRBV9 and TRBJ2-4; D gene unclear. With 0 bases removed from V and 0 bases from J, the gap between germline ends came to 4 bases. The CDR3 totals 14 residues. In germline, CDR1 is SGDLS, CDR2 YYNGEE. The CDR3 nucleotides read TGTGCCAGCAGCGTAGACGTAGCCAAAAACATTCAGTACTTC. It is translated as CASSVDVAKNIQYF.